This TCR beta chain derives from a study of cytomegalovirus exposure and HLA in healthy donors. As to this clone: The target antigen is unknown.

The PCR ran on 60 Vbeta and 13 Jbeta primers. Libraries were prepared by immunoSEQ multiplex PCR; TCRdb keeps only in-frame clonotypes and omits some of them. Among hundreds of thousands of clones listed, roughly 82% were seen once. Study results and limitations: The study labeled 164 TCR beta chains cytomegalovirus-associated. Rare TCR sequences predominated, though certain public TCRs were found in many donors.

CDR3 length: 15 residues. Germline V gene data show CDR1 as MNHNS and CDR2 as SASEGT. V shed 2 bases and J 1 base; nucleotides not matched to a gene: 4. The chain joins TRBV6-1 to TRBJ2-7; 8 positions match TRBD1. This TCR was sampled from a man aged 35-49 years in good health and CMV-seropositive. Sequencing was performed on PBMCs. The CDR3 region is CASSEQGAGSYEQYF. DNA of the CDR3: TGTGCCAGCAGTGAACAGGGGGCTGGATCCTACGAGCAGTACTTC.